Listed here is a single TCR beta chain. This sample stems from a study of blood T cell repertoires in COVID-19. On the study more broadly: Sites in the United States, Italy and Spain provided acute and convalescent COVID-19 samples. Sample material is recorded as cDNA or gDNA derived from T cells, B-cell-depleted T cells, or PBMCs.

The CDR3 has 19 amino acids. With 7 bases clipped from V and 2 bases from J, the junction kept 22 bases outside the gene matches. In germline, CDR1 is LGHDT, CDR2 YNNKEL (reference sequence). Source study methods: Amplified reference gene primers provided the basis for estimating nucleated cell counts. Measured with immunoSEQ multiplex PCR; TCRdb has only the in-frame clones, and not every one. From that table come the V and J calls and clone size; the DNA was used to work out D and trimming. The sample holds 70,000 to 90,000 clones, about 85% seen once. Sequenced: peripheral blood. This clonotype was obtained from a human donor in a cohort sampled during active COVID-19. The genes are TRBV3-1 (or the pseudogene TRBV3-2) and TRBJ2-5, with 7 bases fitting TRBD2. Written as DNA, the CDR3 is TGTGCCAGCACCCATTATTTGGCGGGGGATCAAAAAACTCAAGAGACCCAGTACTTC. Translating gives CASTHYLAGDQKTQETQYF.